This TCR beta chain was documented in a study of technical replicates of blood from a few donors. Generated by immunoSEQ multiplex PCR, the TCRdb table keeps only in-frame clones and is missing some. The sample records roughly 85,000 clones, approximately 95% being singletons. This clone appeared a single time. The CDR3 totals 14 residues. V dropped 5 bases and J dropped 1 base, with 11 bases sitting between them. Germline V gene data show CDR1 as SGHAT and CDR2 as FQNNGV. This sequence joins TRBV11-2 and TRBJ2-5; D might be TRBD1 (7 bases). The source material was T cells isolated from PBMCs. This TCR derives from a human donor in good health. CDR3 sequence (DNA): TGTGCCAGCAGCGCGGGACAGCTCCAAGAGACCCAGTACTTC. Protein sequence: CASSAGQLQETQYF. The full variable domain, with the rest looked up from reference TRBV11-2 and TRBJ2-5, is EAGVAQSPRYKIIEKRQSVAFWCNPISGHATLYWYQQILGQGPKLLIQFQNNGVVDDSQLPKDRFSAERLKGVDSTLKIQPAKLEDSAVYLCASSAGQLQETQYFGPGTRLLVL.